This TCR beta chain comes out of a study of blood T cell repertoires in COVID-19. On the study more broadly: The study drew acute and convalescent COVID-19 samples from the United States, Italy and Spain.

Participant age was about 18 to 89 years, and participants resided in about two dozen US areas. For recovered donors of Cohort 3, there were two negative PCRs, clearance, or symptom resolution. Trimming stripped 5 bases from V and 11 bases from J, with 12 bases between. The CDR3 length is 11 residues. Germline assignment: CDR1 MNHEY and CDR2 SVGAGI. The protocol was immunoSEQ multiplex PCR, while the TCRdb copy is restricted to in-frame clones and leaves out a portion. Of around 170,000 clones in the sample, about 84% were seen once. The sample consisted of PBMCs or T cells enriched from blood (not recorded which). This TCR was recovered from a man aged 45-65 years who had recovered from COVID-19. This chain uses TRBV6-5 with TRBJ1-1; D uncertain. CDR3 in amino acids: CASSRGREAFF. The DNA for the CDR3 is TGTGCCAGCAGTCGAGGGAGGGAGGCTTTCTTT.